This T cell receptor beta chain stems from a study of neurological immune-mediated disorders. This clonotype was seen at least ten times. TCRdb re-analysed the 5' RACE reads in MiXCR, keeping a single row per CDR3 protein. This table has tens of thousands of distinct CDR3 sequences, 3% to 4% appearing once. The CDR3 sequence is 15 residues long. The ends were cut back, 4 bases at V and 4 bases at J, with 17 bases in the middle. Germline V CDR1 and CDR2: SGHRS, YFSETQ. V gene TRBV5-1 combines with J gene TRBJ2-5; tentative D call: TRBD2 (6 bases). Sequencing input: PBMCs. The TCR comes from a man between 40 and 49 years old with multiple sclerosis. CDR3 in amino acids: CASSHDPGGGETQYF. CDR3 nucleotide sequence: TGCGCCAGCAGCCACGATCCCGGGGGAGGAGAGACCCAGTACTTC.